The 10 T cell receptor beta chains listed next were all sequenced from one sample in a study of regulatory T cells in long-lasting Graves disease. Library construction for TCR beta used iRepertoire HTBI primers and Arm-PCR of CDR3 regions. TCRdb reanalysed the multiplex PCR reads using MiXCR and keeps one entry per CDR3 protein. The data show a few hundred thousand distinct CDR3 sequences, around 16% seen once. Described time point: newly diagnosed GD, antithyroid drugs for less than 3 months. Generation of the TCR library employed RNA extracted from PBMCs. The sequencing here drew on peripheral blood mononuclear cells (PBMCs), taken at new diagnosis, from a patient treated with antithyroid drugs. The source is a female donor with Graves disease.

This clonotype was seen many times. The chain recombines TRBV20-1 with TRBJ2-7; 11 positions match TRBD1. After removal of 6 bases from V and 7 bases from J, the junction contained 11 bases not matched to a gene. Germline-derived CDR1 and CDR2 are DFQATT and SNEGSKA (reference sequence). This CDR3 has 14 residues. Here the CDR3 reads CSAPARDRGFEQYF. The DNA of the CDR3 is TGCAGTGCGCCTGCGCGGGACAGGGGGTTTGAGCAGTACTTC.

This clonotype was found a few times. The J gene is TRBJ1-2, the V gene TRBV2; no clear D gene. The CDR3 sequence is 12 residues long. Germline CDR1 SNHLY, CDR2 FYNNEI. The V end lost 7 bases, the J end lost 3 bases, and 9 bases lay between the germline ends. The DNA of the CDR3 is TGTGCCAGCAAGGGAGGTCACTATGGCTACACCTTC. It specifies CASKGGHYGYTF.

In regard to this clonotype: This may come from a read error, since a much larger clone is one base off. The chain links TRBV2 to TRBJ2-2, with a weak D call TRBD2 (6 bases). The CDR3 has 10 residues. Germline lookup yields CDR1 SNHLY and CDR2 FYNNEI. The CDR3 DNA follows: TGTGCCAGCAGGTCCGGGGGGCTGTTTTTT. This codes for CASRSGGLFF.

This clonotype was seen ten or more times. The chain recombines TRBV12-3 or TRBV12-4 with TRBJ1-5, with D possibly matching TRBD1 (6 bases). V lost 5 bases and J 2 bases, leaving 13 bases between the germline ends. The length of the CDR3 is 15 residues. DNA of the CDR3: TGTGCCAGCAGTACCATGGGGGGCGGCAATCAGCCCCAGCATTTT. Residues: CASSTMGGGNQPQHF.

This clonotype was recorded at least ten times. The rearrangement joins TRBV7-2 to TRBJ2-7, with a possible D match to TRBD1 (6 bases). Looked up from germline, CDR1 is SGHTA and CDR2 is FQGNSA. This CDR3 has 15 amino acids. Trimming removed 4 bases from V and 4 bases from J, with 17 bases in between. The CDR3 DNA sequence: TGTGCCAGCAGCTCCAATTCCGGGACAACGTACGAGCAGTACTTC. Translating it yields CASSSNSGTTYEQYF.

In its sample, this clonotype was seen many times. The CDR3 loop reads CASRKPDRYYGYTF. In DNA form, the CDR3 reads TGTGCCAGCAGAAAACCGGACAGGTACTATGGCTACACCTTC. The V and J genes are TRBV6-2 or TRBV6-3 and TRBJ1-2, with 7 positions matching TRBD1. CDR1 is MNHEY, CDR2 SVGEGT, per germline. Trimming at V came to 6 bases and at J to 3 bases, leaving 7 bases not matched to a gene. CDR3 length: 14 residues.

The rearrangement links TRBV20-1 to TRBJ1-5, with 8 bases that match TRBD1. The junction had 4 bases not matched to a gene; V was cut back by 2 bases and J by 7 bases. The CDR3 spans 13 residues. The germline gives CDR1 DFQATT, CDR2 SNEGSKA (reference sequence). The DNA of the CDR3 is TGCAGTGCTAGACAGGGGGCAGGCCAGCCCCAGCATTTT. It encodes CSARQGAGQPQHF.

The sample holds many counts of this clonotype. The chain is built from TRBV7-2 and TRBJ2-7; the D is unclear. Germline-derived CDR1 and CDR2 are SGHTA and FQGNSA. V was clipped by 1 base and J by 7 bases, with 11 bases between them. The CDR3 runs to 13 residues. CDR3 in amino acids: CASSLVGEGEQYF. The DNA of the CDR3 is TGTGCCAGCAGCTTAGTTGGGGAAGGGGAGCAGTACTTC.

The table lists this clonotype with many counts. CDR3 sequence (DNA): TGTGCCAGCAGCCAAGGTCGTGGACAGGGGACCGGCTACACCTTC. This gives the protein CASSQGRGQGTGYTF. The chain employs TRBV14 and TRBJ1-2; the match to TRBD1 covers 9 bases. Germline CDR1 is SGHDN and CDR2 is FVKESK. Trimming cost V 1 base and J 8 bases; bases outside gene matches: 8. The CDR3 has 15 amino acids.

This clonotype was picked up many times. The chain employs TRBV18 and TRBJ2-1; D is unclear. The CDR3 loop spans 13 amino acids. Trimming removed 2 bases at V and 8 bases at J, with 10 bases between. Germline V lookup: CDR1 KGHSH, CDR2 LQKENI. CDR3 DNA: TGTGCCAGCTCACCAAGGGCTGGGGATGAGCAGTTCTTC. Protein product: CASSPRAGDEQFF.